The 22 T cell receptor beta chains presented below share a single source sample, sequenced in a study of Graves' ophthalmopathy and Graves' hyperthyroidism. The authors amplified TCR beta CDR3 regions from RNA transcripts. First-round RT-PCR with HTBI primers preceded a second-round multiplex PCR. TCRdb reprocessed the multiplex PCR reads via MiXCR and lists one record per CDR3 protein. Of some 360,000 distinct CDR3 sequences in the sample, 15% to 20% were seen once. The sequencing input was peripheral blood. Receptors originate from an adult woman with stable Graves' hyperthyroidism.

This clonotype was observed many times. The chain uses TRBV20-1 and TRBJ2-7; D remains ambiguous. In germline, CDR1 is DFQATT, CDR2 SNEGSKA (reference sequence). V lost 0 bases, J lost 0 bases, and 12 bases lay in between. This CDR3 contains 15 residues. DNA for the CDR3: TGCAGTGCTAGAGAGGAAGGGAAGAACTCCTACGAGCAGTACTTC. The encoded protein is CSAREEGKNSYEQYF.

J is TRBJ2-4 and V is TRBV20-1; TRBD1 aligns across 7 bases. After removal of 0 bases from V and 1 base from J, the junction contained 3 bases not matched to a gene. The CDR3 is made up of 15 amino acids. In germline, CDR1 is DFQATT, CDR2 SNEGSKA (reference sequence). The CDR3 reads CSAREGRGAKNIQYF. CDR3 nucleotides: TGCAGTGCTAGAGAGGGCAGGGGGGCCAAAAACATTCAGTACTTC.

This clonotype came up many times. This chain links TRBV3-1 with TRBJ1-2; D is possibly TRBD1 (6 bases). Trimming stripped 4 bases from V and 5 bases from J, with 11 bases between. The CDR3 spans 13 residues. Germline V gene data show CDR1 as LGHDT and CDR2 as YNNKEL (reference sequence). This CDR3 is CASSRSTGYGYTF. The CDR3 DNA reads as TGTGCCAGCAGCCGAAGTACAGGGTATGGCTACACCTTC.

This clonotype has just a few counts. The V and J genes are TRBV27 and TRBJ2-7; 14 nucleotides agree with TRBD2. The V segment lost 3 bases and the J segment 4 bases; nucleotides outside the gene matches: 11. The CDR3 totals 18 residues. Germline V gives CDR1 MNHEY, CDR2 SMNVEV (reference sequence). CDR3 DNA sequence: TGTGCCAGCAGTTTGACTAGCGGGAGGGCCTACCGGGGATACGAGCAGTACTTC. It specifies CASSLTSGRAYRGYEQYF.

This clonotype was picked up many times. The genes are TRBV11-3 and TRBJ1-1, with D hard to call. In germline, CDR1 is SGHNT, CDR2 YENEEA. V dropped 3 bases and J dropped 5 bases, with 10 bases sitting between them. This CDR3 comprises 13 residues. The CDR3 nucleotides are TGTGCCAGCAGCTTGCGCATAGGGACTGAAGCTTTCTTT. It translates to CASSLRIGTEAFF.

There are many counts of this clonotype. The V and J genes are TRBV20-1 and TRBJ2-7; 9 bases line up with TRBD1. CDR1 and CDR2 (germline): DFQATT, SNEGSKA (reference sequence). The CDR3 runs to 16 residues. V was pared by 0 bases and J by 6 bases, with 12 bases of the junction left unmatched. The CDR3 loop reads CSARDTGTGMGREQYF. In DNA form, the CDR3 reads TGCAGTGCTAGAGATACCGGGACAGGGATGGGCCGCGAGCAGTACTTC.

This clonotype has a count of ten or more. The CDR3 coding sequence is TGTGCCAGCAGTGAAGCCTATGGCTACACCTTC. Translated, it gives CASSEAYGYTF. This chain joins TRBV6-1 and TRBJ1-2; D unclear. CDR3 size: 11 residues. Germline V gene sequence: CDR1 MNHNS, CDR2 SASEGT. With 0 bases removed from V and 4 bases from J, the gap between germline ends came to 0 bases.

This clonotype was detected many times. As DNA, the CDR3 is TGTGCCAGCAGTCCCCGGGGGAGCGGCGAGACCCAGTACTTC. This gives the protein CASSPRGSGETQYF. V usage is TRBV6-1 and J usage is TRBJ2-5, with D perhaps matching TRBD2 (6 bases). The CDR3 is 14 amino acids. Germline V gene sequence: CDR1 MNHNS, CDR2 SASEGT. Trimming cost V 5 bases and J 5 bases, with 15 bases left between them.

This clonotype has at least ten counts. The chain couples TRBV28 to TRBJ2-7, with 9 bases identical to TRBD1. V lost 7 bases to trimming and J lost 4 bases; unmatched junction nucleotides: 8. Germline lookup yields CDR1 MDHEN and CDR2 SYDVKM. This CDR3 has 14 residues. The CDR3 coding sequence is TGTGCCAGCATGACGGGACAGGGTACATACGAGCAGTACTTC. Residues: CASMTGQGTYEQYF.

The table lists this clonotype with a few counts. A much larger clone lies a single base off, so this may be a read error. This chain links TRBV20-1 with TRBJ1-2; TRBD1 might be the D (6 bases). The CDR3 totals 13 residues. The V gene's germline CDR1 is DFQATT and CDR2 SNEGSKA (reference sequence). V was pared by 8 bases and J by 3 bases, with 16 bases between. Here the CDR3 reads CSPRGHQDYGYTF. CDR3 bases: TGCAGTCCCCGGGGACATCAAGACTATGGCTACACCTTC.

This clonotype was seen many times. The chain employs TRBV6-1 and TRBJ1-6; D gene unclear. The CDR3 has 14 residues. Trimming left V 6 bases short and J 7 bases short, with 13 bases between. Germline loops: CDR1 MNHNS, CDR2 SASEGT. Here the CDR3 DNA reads TGTGCCAGCAGAGGACCCGGGATGAATTCACCCCTCCACTTT. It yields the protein CASRGPGMNSPLHF.

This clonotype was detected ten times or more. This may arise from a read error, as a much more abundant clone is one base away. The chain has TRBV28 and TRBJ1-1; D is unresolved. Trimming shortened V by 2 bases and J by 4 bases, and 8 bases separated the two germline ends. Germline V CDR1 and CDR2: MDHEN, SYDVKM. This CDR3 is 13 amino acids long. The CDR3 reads CASSLTAPTEAFF. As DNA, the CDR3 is TGTGCCAGCAGTTTAACCGCACCCACTGAAGCTTTCTTT. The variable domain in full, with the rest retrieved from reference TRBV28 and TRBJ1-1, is DVKVTQSSRYLVKRTGEKVFLECVQDMDHENMFWYRQDPGLGLRLIYFSYDVKMKEKGDIPEGYSVSREKKERFSLILESASTNQTSMYLCASSLTAPTEAFFGQGTRLTVV.

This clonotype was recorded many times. The CDR3 loop reads CASGLKPGTSGRVKAGELFF. For the CDR3, the DNA is TGTGCTAGTGGTTTGAAACCCGGGACTAGCGGGAGGGTGAAAGCTGGGGAGCTGTTTTTT. The rearrangement uses TRBV12-5 and TRBJ2-2; 16 bases map to TRBD2. Per germline, CDR1 LGHNT and CDR2 FRNRAP. The trim removed 2 bases at V and 8 bases at J, leaving 14 bases unmatched. CDR3 size: 20 residues.

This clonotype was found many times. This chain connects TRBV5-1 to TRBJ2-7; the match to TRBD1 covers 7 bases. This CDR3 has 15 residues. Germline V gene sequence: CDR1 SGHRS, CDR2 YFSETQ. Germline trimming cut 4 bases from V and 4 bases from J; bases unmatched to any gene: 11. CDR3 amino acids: CASSPRQGLLYEQYF. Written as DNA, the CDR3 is TGCGCCAGCAGCCCAAGACAGGGTTTGTTGTACGAGCAGTACTTC.

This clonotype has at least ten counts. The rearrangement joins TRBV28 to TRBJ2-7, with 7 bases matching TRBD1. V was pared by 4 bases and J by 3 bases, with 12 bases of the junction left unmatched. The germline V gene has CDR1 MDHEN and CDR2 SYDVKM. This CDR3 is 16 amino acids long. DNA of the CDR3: TGTGCCAGCAGTTCCCCACGACGGGACAGCCACTACGAGCAGTACTTC. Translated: CASSSPRRDSHYEQYF.

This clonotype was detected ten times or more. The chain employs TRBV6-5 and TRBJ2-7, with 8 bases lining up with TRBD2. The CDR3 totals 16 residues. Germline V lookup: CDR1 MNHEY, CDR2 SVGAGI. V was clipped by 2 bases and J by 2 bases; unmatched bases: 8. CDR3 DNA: TGTGCCAGCAGTTACACCCAGTCGGGAGGGCCCTACGAGCAGTACTTC. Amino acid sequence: CASSYTQSGGPYEQYF.

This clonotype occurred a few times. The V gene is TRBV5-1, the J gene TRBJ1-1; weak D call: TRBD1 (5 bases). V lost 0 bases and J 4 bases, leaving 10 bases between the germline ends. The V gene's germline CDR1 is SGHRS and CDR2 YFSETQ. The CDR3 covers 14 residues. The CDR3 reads CASSLGGKVTEAFF. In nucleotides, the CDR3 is TGCGCCAGCAGCTTGGGGGGGAAGGTCACTGAAGCTTTCTTT. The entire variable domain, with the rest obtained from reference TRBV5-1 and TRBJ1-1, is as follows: KAGVTQTPRYLIKTRGQQVTLSCSPISGHRSVSWYQQTPGQGLQFLFEYFSETQRNKGNFPGRFSGRQFSNSRSEMNVSTLELGDSALYLCASSLGGKVTEAFFGQGTRLTVV.

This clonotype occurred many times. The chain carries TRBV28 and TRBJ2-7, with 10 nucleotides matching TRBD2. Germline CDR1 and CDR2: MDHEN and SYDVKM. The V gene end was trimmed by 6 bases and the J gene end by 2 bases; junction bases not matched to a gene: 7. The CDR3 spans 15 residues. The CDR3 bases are TGTGCCAGCAGACCCCCTAGCGGGAGAACCTACGAGCAGTACTTC. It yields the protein CASRPPSGRTYEQYF.

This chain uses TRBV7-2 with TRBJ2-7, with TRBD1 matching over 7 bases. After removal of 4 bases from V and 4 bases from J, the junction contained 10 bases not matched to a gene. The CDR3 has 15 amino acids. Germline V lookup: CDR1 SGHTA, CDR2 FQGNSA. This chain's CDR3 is CASSSRSGTEYEQYF. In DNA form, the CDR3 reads TGTGCCAGCAGCTCAAGGTCCGGGACAGAATACGAGCAGTACTTC. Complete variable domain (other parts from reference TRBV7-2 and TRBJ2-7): GAGVSQSPSNKVTEKGKDVELRCDPISGHTALYWYRQSLGQGLEFLIYFQGNSAPDKSGLPSDRFSAERTGGSVSTLTIQRTQQEDSAVYLCASSSRSGTEYEQYFGPGTRLTVT.

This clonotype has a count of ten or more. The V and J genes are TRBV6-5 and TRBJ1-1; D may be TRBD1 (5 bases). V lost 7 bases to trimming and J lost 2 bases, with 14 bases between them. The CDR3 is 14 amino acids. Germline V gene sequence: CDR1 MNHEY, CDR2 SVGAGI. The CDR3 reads CASTETELNTEAFF. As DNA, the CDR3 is TGTGCCAGCACCGAGACAGAGTTAAACACTGAAGCTTTCTTT.

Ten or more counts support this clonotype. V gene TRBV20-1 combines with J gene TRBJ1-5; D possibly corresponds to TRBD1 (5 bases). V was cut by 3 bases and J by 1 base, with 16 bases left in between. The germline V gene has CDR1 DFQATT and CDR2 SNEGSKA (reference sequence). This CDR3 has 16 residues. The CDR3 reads CSARIVGHPSNQPQHF. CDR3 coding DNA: TGCAGTGCTAGGATAGTAGGACACCCGAGCAATCAGCCCCAGCATTTT.

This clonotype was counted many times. CDR3 protein: CASSQVTTGRSGNTIYF. For the CDR3, the DNA is TGTGCCAGCAGCCAAGTTACTACAGGTCGCTCTGGAAACACCATATATTTT. The chain joins TRBV3-1 to TRBJ1-3; D is perhaps TRBD1 (5 bases). CDR3 length: 17 amino acids. Germline-derived CDR1 and CDR2 are LGHDT and YNNKEL (reference sequence). V lost 1 base and J lost 0, with 13 bases in between. The whole variable domain, remainder taken from reference TRBV3-1 and TRBJ1-3, is DTAVSQTPKYLVTQMGNDKSIKCEQNLGHDTMYWYKQDSKKFLKIMFSYNNKELIINETVPNRFSPKSPDKAHLNLHINSLELGDSAVYFCASSQVTTGRSGNTIYFGEGSWLTVV.